This passage covers 29 T cell receptor beta chains from one sample sequenced in a study of control samples from healthy donors and cancer patients. Repertoires were generated with immunoSEQ multiplex PCR, while TCRdb's copy carries only in-frame clones and drops some. This table has 150,000 to 200,000 clones, roughly 88% appearing once. Sequences were obtained from blood. These receptors were collected from a young woman in good health.

The chain links TRBV27 to TRBJ2-1; D may be TRBD1 or TRBD2 (6 bases each). The germline V gene encodes CDR1 MNHEY and CDR2 SMNVEV (reference sequence). The ends were cut back, 0 bases at V and 5 bases at J, with 11 bases in the middle. The CDR3 length is 15 residues. CDR3 sequence (DNA): TGTGCCAGCAGTTTATCCCGCCGGGGGCACAATGAGCAGTTCTTC. Translation gives CASSLSRRGHNEQFF.

J is TRBJ2-1 and V is TRBV4-1; 12 bases are a match to TRBD2. V dropped 4 bases and J dropped 8; count of bases not matched to a gene: 12. The CDR3 runs 17 residues. Looked up from germline, CDR1 is MGHRA and CDR2 is YSYEKL. The CDR3 region has the DNA TGCGCCAGCAGCCCGGGCGGACTAGCGGGAAGGAAAGATGAGCAGTTCTTC. Translating gives CASSPGGLAGRKDEQFF.

This clone was found once. The V and J genes are TRBV19 and TRBJ2-5; 11 nucleotides line up with TRBD2. The CDR3 contains 15 residues. Trimming took 5 bases from V and 5 from J; bases not matched to a gene: 7. Germline V lookup: CDR1 LNHDA, CDR2 SQIVND (reference sequence). As DNA, the CDR3 is TGTGCCAGTAGTGATAGCGGGGGGGCAGTCGAGACCCAGTACTTC. Its protein product is CASSDSGGAVETQYF.

The chain recombines TRBV29-1 with TRBJ1-1, with 7 bases that match TRBD1. The CDR3 runs 13 residues. Germline trimming cut 6 bases from V and 2 bases from J; bases unmatched to any gene: 6. The germline V gene encodes CDR1 SQVTM and CDR2 ANQGSEA. The CDR3 here is CSVFDRANTEAFF. The DNA for the CDR3 is TGCAGCGTATTTGACAGGGCCAACACTGAAGCTTTCTTT. The entire variable domain, with the rest obtained from reference TRBV29-1 and TRBJ1-1, is as follows: SAVISQKPSRDICQRGTSLTIQCQVDSQVTMMFWYRQQPGQSLTLIATANQGSEATYESGFVIDKFPISRPNLTFSTLTVSNMSPEDSSIYLCSVFDRANTEAFFGQGTRLTVV.

The V call is TRBV19, the J call TRBJ2-1; 9 positions agree with TRBD2. CDR3 length equals 16 residues. Germline V gene lookup returns CDR1 LNHDA and CDR2 SQIVND (reference sequence). V was clipped by 4 bases and J by 3 bases; unmatched bases: 7. DNA for the CDR3: TGTGCCAGTAGTAGACGTAGCGGGGGCGTCTACAATGAGCAGTTCTTC. It codes for CASSRRSGGVYNEQFF. The entire variable domain, with the rest obtained from reference TRBV19 and TRBJ2-1, is as follows: DGGITQSPKYLFRKEGQNVTLSCEQNLNHDAMYWYRQDPGQGLRLIYYSQIVNDFQKGDIAEGYSVSREKKESFPLTVTSAQKNPTAFYLCASSRRSGGVYNEQFFGPGTRLTVL.

The chain links TRBV18 to TRBJ2-1; D gene ambiguous. CDR1 and CDR2 (germline): KGHSH, LQKENI. The CDR3 contains 14 residues. Trimming stripped 6 bases from V and 3 bases from J, with 12 bases between. CDR3 in amino acids: CASSPGYSYNEQFF. In DNA, the CDR3 is TGTGCCAGCTCTCCTGGGTATAGCTACAATGAGCAGTTCTTC.

The chain links TRBV11-2 to TRBJ1-5; the D gene is possibly TRBD1 (6 bases). This CDR3 has 15 amino acids. Between the trimmed V and J ends, which lost 0 bases and 1 base, there was a span of 7 bases. Germline CDR1 reads SGHAT; CDR2 reads FQNNGV. This chain's CDR3 is CASSLDRGSNQPQHF. The CDR3 nucleotides are TGTGCCAGCAGCTTAGACAGGGGAAGCAATCAGCCCCAGCATTTT. The full variable domain, completed using reference TRBV11-2 and TRBJ1-5, is EAGVAQSPRYKIIEKRQSVAFWCNPISGHATLYWYQQILGQGPKLLIQFQNNGVVDDSQLPKDRFSAERLKGVDSTLKIQPAKLEDSAVYLCASSLDRGSNQPQHFGDGTRLSIL.

The rearrangement links TRBV24-1 to TRBJ1-5, with TRBD1 as a possible D gene (5 bases). This CDR3 is built from 13 residues. Germline-derived CDR1 and CDR2 are KGHDR and SFDVKD. Trimming took 5 bases from V and 7 from J, leaving 11 bases between them. The CDR3 DNA follows: TGTGCCACCAGTGTTGGGGGGGGGCAGCCCCAGCATTTT. This encodes CATSVGGGQPQHF.

V gene TRBV19 combines with J gene TRBJ1-1; 7 bases map to TRBD1. The J segment lost 3 bases and the V segment lost 9 bases, leaving 10 bases of the junction unmatched. CDR3 size: 14 residues. Germline lookup yields CDR1 LNHDA and CDR2 SQIVND (reference sequence). The CDR3 sequence: CASLLSRGDTEAFF. In DNA, the CDR3 is TGTGCCAGCCTACTTTCCAGGGGGGACACTGAAGCTTTCTTT.

The chain joins TRBV18 to TRBJ2-3; 7 nucleotides align to TRBD1. The ends lost 3 bases at V and 2 bases at J; junction bases unmatched: 2. The CDR3 has 14 amino acids. Germline CDR1 and CDR2: KGHSH and LQKENI. The CDR3 DNA reads as TGTGCCAGCTCACCGGGACAGCTCACAGATACGCAGTATTTT. Its translation: CASSPGQLTDTQYF.

This chain links TRBV6-6 with TRBJ2-2, with 9 nucleotides matching TRBD1. V lost 10 bases and J lost 4; bases outside the gene matches: 10. This CDR3 has 15 amino acids. Germline CDR1 MNHNY, CDR2 SVGAGI (reference sequence). The CDR3 here is CATAGTGTTTGELFF. CDR3 coding DNA: TGTGCCACCGCCGGGACAGGGACGACCACCGGGGAGCTGTTTTTT.

The chain joins TRBV7-2 to TRBJ2-1; the match to TRBD2 covers 14 bases. V trimming: 5 bases; J trimming: 7 bases; junction bases outside the gene matches: 13. The CDR3 covers 18 residues. CDR1 and CDR2 from the germline V gene are SGHTA and FQGNSA. In DNA, the CDR3 is TGTGCCAGCAGCCCAGGACCGACTAGCGGGGGGGTGAGGAATGAGCAGTTCTTC. It is translated as CASSPGPTSGGVRNEQFF. Based on the CDR3 plus reference TRBV7-2 and TRBJ2-1, the full variable domain is GAGVSQSPSNKVTEKGKDVELRCDPISGHTALYWYRQSLGQGLEFLIYFQGNSAPDKSGLPSDRFSAERTGGSVSTLTIQRTQQEDSAVYLCASSPGPTSGGVRNEQFFGPGTRLTVL.

The genes are TRBV11-3 and TRBJ2-1; 9 bases line up with TRBD1. CDR3 length: 15 amino acids. The germline CDR1 and CDR2 sequences are SGHNT and YENEEA. V lost 5 bases to trimming and J lost 3 bases; unmatched junction nucleotides: 5. The CDR3 loop is CASSRRTGDYNEQFF. Written as DNA, the CDR3 is TGTGCCAGCAGCCGAAGGACAGGGGACTACAATGAGCAGTTCTTC.

The V call is TRBV5-1, the J call TRBJ2-5; the match to TRBD1 covers 9 bases. Germline trimming cut 2 bases from V and 5 bases from J; bases unmatched to any gene: 4. CDR1 and CDR2 (germline): SGHRS, YFSETQ. The CDR3 is made up of 14 amino acids. CDR3 residues: CASSLQGAKETQYF. Here the CDR3 DNA reads TGCGCCAGCAGCTTACAGGGGGCGAAGGAGACCCAGTACTTC.

CDR3 residues: CASSQVYQREIPDEQYF. The CDR3, as DNA: TGCGCCAGCAGCCAAGTTTATCAGCGGGAGATCCCCGACGAGCAGTACTTC. The rearrangement joins TRBV4-1 to TRBJ2-7; 8 bases align to TRBD2. V gave up 1 base and J gave up 5 bases; unmatched junction bases: 13. The CDR3 runs to 17 residues. The germline CDR1 and CDR2 sequences are MGHRA and YSYEKL.

This clone appeared a few times. The J gene is TRBJ2-7, the V gene TRBV19, with 9 bases identical to TRBD1. Germline values: CDR1 LNHDA, CDR2 SQIVND (reference sequence). This CDR3 is built from 13 residues. V lost 5 bases and J lost 3; bases outside the gene matches: 2. In nucleotides, the CDR3 is TGTGCCAGTAGTGAGACAGGGGGCTACGAGCAGTACTTC. This translates into CASSETGGYEQYF.

This chain connects TRBV6-5 to TRBJ2-7, with D maybe TRBD2 (5 bases). The CDR3 consists of 14 residues. Trimming pared 7 bases from V and 3 bases from J, leaving 16 bases between. CDR1 is MNHEY and CDR2 is SVGAGI in the germline V gene. The CDR3 reads CASIGSGMDYEQYF. In DNA, the CDR3 is TGTGCCAGCATCGGATCCGGGATGGACTACGAGCAGTACTTC.

The chain is built from TRBV28 and TRBJ2-2, with 8 bases matching TRBD1. V shed 6 bases, J shed 3 bases, and the junction held 6 bases outside the gene matches. The CDR3 has 15 residues. CDR1 MDHEN and CDR2 SYDVKM come from the germline V gene. CDR3: CASSSGTGDTGELFF. DNA for the CDR3: TGTGCCAGCAGCTCCGGGACAGGAGACACCGGGGAGCTGTTTTTT. Drawing the rest from reference TRBV28 and TRBJ2-2, the complete variable domain is DVKVTQSSRYLVKRTGEKVFLECVQDMDHENMFWYRQDPGLGLRLIYFSYDVKMKEKGDIPEGYSVSREKKERFSLILESASTNQTSMYLCASSSGTGDTGELFFGEGSRLTVL.

The chain carries TRBV30 and TRBJ1-1; perhaps TRBD1 as D (5 bases). The germline V and J ends were trimmed by 2 bases and 1 base, with 11 bases remaining between them. The germline CDR1 and CDR2 sequences are GTSNPN and SVGIG (reference sequence). The CDR3 runs 14 residues. The CDR3 loop reads CAWSLGEKNTEAFF. In DNA form, the CDR3 reads TGTGCCTGGAGTCTAGGGGAAAAGAACACTGAAGCTTTCTTT.

This chain joins TRBV5-1 and TRBJ1-1, with 7 positions matching TRBD1. V dropped 4 bases and J dropped 7; count of bases not matched to a gene: 10. CDR1 is SGHRS and CDR2 is YFSETQ in the germline V gene. CDR3 size: 14 residues. The CDR3 protein is CASSTTGTAFEAFF. The CDR3 nucleotides are TGCGCCAGCAGCACGACCGGGACAGCTTTTGAAGCTTTCTTT.

The table lists this clone with a count of one. This chain joins TRBV5-1 and TRBJ1-1; no clear D gene. V lost 0 bases to trimming and J lost 10 bases, with 7 bases between them. Germline values: CDR1 SGHRS, CDR2 YFSETQ. The CDR3 covers 11 residues. The CDR3 spells CASSLAGVAFF. The CDR3 DNA is TGCGCCAGCAGCTTGGCCGGGGTAGCTTTCTTT.

Judged by abundance, this clone is medium-sized. The J gene is TRBJ1-2, the V gene TRBV5-1; 7 bases align to TRBD1. Germline CDR1 reads SGHRS; CDR2 reads YFSETQ. The ends lost 0 bases at V and 4 bases at J; junction bases unmatched: 9. This CDR3 has 16 amino acids. As DNA, the CDR3 is TGCGCCAGCAGCTTGGCCTTAGGCAGGGGGTCCTATGGCTACACCTTC. This codes for CASSLALGRGSYGYTF.

V is TRBV6-5 and J is TRBJ2-7; 9 bases line up with TRBD1. The J segment lost 5 bases and the V segment lost 8 bases, leaving 7 bases of the junction unmatched. The V gene's germline CDR1 is MNHEY and CDR2 SVGAGI. The CDR3 is made up of 13 amino acids. The CDR3 nucleotides read TGTGCCAGCTCCCGGGACAGGGTCCACGAGCAGTACTTC. It yields the protein CASSRDRVHEQYF.

This clone is labeled medium-sized. The V call is TRBV6-4, the J call TRBJ1-1; D is unresolved. The CDR3 is 14 residues long. The ends were cut back, 2 bases at V and 1 base at J, with 8 bases in the middle. From germline, CDR1 is MRHNA and CDR2 SNTAGT. The CDR3 loop reads CASSDGKENTEAFF. The DNA for the CDR3 is TGTGCCAGCAGTGACGGAAAAGAGAACACTGAAGCTTTCTTT.

This sequence joins TRBV6-5 and TRBJ2-7; the D call may be TRBD1 or TRBD2 (6 bases each). V was trimmed by 6 bases and J by 1 base, leaving 16 bases between them. The CDR3 covers 15 residues. Germline V gene sequence: CDR1 MNHEY, CDR2 SVGAGI. The CDR3 DNA reads TGTGCCAGCAGCCCCCGGGGGCGGGGATCCTACGAGCAGTACTTC. As protein: CASSPRGRGSYEQYF.

This CDR3 reads CASSEALQFGQGGVEQYV. The CDR3 region has the DNA TGTGCCAGCAGTGAAGCGCTTCAGTTTGGGCAGGGAGGGGTCGAGCAGTACGTC. This chain uses TRBV2 with TRBJ2-7; 7 bases map to TRBD2. CDR3 length: 18 amino acids. Looked up from germline, CDR1 is SNHLY and CDR2 is FYNNEI. V was pared by 0 bases and J by 6 bases, with 17 bases of the junction left unmatched.

The V and J genes are TRBV13 and TRBJ2-3; the D is unclear. The CDR3 spans 16 residues. Trimming stripped 2 bases from V and 2 bases from J, with 14 bases between. The germline V gene encodes CDR1 PRHDT and CDR2 FYEKMQ (reference sequence). The CDR3 protein is CASSLTGPTITDTQYF. Here the CDR3 DNA reads TGTGCCAGCAGCTTAACTGGCCCTACCATCACAGATACGCAGTATTTT.

The chain carries TRBV5-6 and TRBJ2-1, with D possibly TRBD2 on 5 matching bases. The V gene lost 0 bases and the J gene lost 10 bases, with 14 bases spanning the gap. Germline V gene data show CDR1 as SGHDT and CDR2 as YYEEEE. The CDR3 is made up of 14 amino acids. CDR3 DNA sequence: TGTGCCAGCAGCTTGGGACCGGGGTCAGCCGAGCAGTTCTTC. Its protein product is CASSLGPGSAEQFF.

The rearrangement uses TRBV28 and TRBJ2-7; TRBD2 matches 15 bases. The germline gives CDR1 MDHEN, CDR2 SYDVKM. The CDR3 sequence is 17 residues long. V lost 5 bases and J lost 6; bases outside the gene matches: 11. The CDR3 DNA sequence: TGTGCCAGCAGTCCCGGCGGACTAGCGGGAGGGCCGGGCGAGCAGTACTTC. It translates to CASSPGGLAGGPGEQYF.